The sequence of this T cell receptor beta chain was determined in a study of T cell responses to AZD1222 COVID-19 vaccine. Points from the study as a whole: Females outnumbered males among donors, who were mostly white British; clonal diversity was possibly underestimated.

For this clone: Its target is not known.

This table comes from immunoSEQ multiplex PCR, and its TCRdb copy is limited to in-frame clones, with some not included. The sample has around 140,000 clones, 65% to 90% seen once. The sample in question was peripheral blood, obtained 28 days after the second dose of the MenACWY control vaccine. This TCR came from an adult who received the MenACWY meningococcal vaccine as a control.

The DNA for the CDR3 is TGTGCCAGCTACACCCCGGGACGGCGGAACACTGAAGCTTTCTTT. This sequence encodes CASYTPGRRNTEAFF. The genes are TRBV6-5 and TRBJ1-1; D is possibly TRBD1 (5 bases). The CDR3 is made up of 15 amino acids. Germline-derived CDR1 and CDR2 are MNHEY and SVGAGI. V was cut by 8 bases and J by 1 base, with 17 bases left in between.